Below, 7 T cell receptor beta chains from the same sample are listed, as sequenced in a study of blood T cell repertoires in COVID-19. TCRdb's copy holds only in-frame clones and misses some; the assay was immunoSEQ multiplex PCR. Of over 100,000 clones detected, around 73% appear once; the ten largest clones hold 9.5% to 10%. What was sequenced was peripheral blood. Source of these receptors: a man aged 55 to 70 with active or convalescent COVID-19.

The CDR3 sequence is CASSLPSGSTDTQYF. CDR3 DNA: TGCGCCAGCAGCTTGCCTAGCGGGAGCACAGATACGCAGTATTTT. V gene TRBV5-1 combines with J gene TRBJ2-3, with 8 nucleotides matching TRBD2. Germline V CDR1 and CDR2: SGHRS, YFSETQ. The CDR3 spans 15 residues. J gave up 0 bases and V 1 base, and 1 base lay outside the gene matches.

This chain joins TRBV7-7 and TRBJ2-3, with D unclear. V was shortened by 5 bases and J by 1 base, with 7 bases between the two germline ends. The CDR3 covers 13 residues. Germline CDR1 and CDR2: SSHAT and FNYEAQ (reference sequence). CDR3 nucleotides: TGTGCCAGCAGCCCCGGAGGCACAGATACGCAGTATTTT. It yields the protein CASSPGGTDTQYF.

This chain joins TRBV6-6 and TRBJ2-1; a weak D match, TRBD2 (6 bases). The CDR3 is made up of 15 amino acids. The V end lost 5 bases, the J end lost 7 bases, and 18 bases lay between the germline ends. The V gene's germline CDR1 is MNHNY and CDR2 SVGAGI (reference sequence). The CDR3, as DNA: TGTGCCAGCAGTCCGAAGCGGGTAGAGTATAATGAGCAGTTCTTC. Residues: CASSPKRVEYNEQFF.

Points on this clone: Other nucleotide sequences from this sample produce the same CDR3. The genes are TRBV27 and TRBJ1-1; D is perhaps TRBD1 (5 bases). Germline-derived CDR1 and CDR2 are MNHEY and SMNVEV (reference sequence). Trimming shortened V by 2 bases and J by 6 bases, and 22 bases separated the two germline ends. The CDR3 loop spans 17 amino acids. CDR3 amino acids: CASSLTPPRQLGAEAFF. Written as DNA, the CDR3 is TGTGCCAGCAGTTTAACGCCTCCCCGACAGTTAGGCGCTGAAGCTTTCTTT.

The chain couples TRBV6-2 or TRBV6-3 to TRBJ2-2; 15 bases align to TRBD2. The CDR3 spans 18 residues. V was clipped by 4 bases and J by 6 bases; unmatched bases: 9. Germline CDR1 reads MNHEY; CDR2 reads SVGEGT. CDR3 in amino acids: CASSFIPGLAGGPGELFF. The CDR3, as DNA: TGTGCCAGCAGTTTCATCCCCGGACTAGCGGGAGGGCCCGGGGAGCTGTTTTTT.

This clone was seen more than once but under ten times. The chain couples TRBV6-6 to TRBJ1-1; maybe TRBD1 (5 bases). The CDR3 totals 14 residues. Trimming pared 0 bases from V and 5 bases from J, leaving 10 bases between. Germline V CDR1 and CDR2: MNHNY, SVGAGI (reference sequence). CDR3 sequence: CASSYSSGKTEAFF. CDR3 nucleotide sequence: TGTGCCAGCAGTTACTCGTCAGGGAAAACTGAAGCTTTCTTT.

The CDR3: CSVIVGQANNEQFF. The CDR3 region has the DNA TGCAGCGTTATCGTGGGACAGGCTAACAATGAGCAGTTCTTC. The V call is TRBV29-1, the J call TRBJ2-1; 8 positions agree with TRBD1. Germline CDR1 SQVTM, CDR2 ANQGSEA. The CDR3 runs 14 residues. With 5 bases clipped from V and 5 bases from J, the junction kept 8 bases outside the gene matches.